This is a list of T cell receptor beta chains from one sample in a study of blood T cells in healthy people across ages. TCRdb analysed the 5' RACE reads with MiXCR anew, one entry per CDR3 protein. The sample lists 800,000 to 950,000 distinct CDR3 sequences, approximately 35% occurring once. Sequences were obtained from blood. The receptors were gathered from a man younger than 35 in good health. CDR3s include the opening cysteine and the closing phenylalanine or tryptophan. A D gene is named only where the DNA matches it firmly. Clone size is not always given. Where it is, it says once, few, many or a class for expanded clones.

clone_size	v_call	d_call	j_call	cdr3_aa	cdr3_nt
.	TRBV27	.	TRBJ1-1	CASSLSTGLNTEAFF	TGTGCCAGCAGTTTATCGACAGGATTGAACACTGAAGCTTTCTTT
many	TRBV7-9	.	TRBJ2-1	CASSLESSEQFF	TGTGCCAGCAGCTTAGAGAGTAGTGAGCAGTTCTTC
.	TRBV18	TRBD1	TRBJ2-1	CASSLDSRDSSYNEQFF	TGTGCCAGCTCACTCGACTCCCGGGACAGCTCCTACAATGAGCAGTTCTTC
.	TRBV9	.	TRBJ2-7	CASSVEGFGDEQYF	TGTGCCAGCAGCGTAGAAGGGTTTGGAGACGAGCAGTACTTC
few	TRBV7-2	.	TRBJ1-5	CASSSKPNQPQHF	TGTGCCAGCAGCTCGAAGCCGAATCAGCCCCAGCATTTT
many	TRBV12-3/TRBV12-4	.	TRBJ1-4	CASSLSEGEKLFF	TGTGCCAGCAGTTTAAGTGAGGGCGAAAAACTGTTTTTT
.	TRBV7-9	.	TRBJ1-4	CASSYRVLNEKLFF	TGTGCCAGCAGCTATAGGGTCCTTAATGAAAAACTGTTTTTT
.	TRBV29-1	.	TRBJ1-2	CSVENPYWTARRNPNYGYTF	TGCAGCGTTGAGAACCCCTATTGGACGGCCAGACGGAATCCTAACTATGGCTACACCTTC
.	TRBV20-1	TRBD2	TRBJ2-5	CSARKSGAQETQYF	TGCAGTGCTAGAAAGAGCGGGGCGCAAGAGACCCAGTACTTC
many	TRBV20-1	TRBD2	TRBJ2-5	CSAQTSGEETQYF	TGCAGTGCCCAGACTAGCGGGGAAGAGACCCAGTACTTC
.	TRBV6-1	.	TRBJ1-2	CASHWGRGFYGYTF	TGTGCCAGCCATTGGGGCAGGGGATTCTATGGCTACACCTTC
.	TRBV6-6	TRBD1	TRBJ2-7	CASSRGTGAEQYF	TGTGCCAGCAGCCGAGGGACAGGGGCCGAGCAGTACTTC
.	TRBV10-3	TRBD1	TRBJ2-7	CAIRRTIRQGTYEQYF	TGTGCCATCAGGAGAACGATCAGACAGGGGACTTACGAGCAGTACTTC
.	TRBV5-1	.	TRBJ1-5	CASSPESNQPQHF	TGCGCCAGCAGCCCGGAAAGCAATCAGCCCCAGCATTTT
.	TRBV12-3/TRBV12-4	TRBD1	TRBJ1-5	CASSVLTGGKQPQHF	TGTGCCAGCAGTGTTCTTACAGGGGGCAAACAGCCCCAGCATTTT
few	TRBV29-1	.	TRBJ2-5	CSVSLTAGEVNEQYF	TGCAGCGTTTCCCTGACGGCAGGGGAGGTCAATGAGCAGTACTTC
.	TRBV9	.	TRBJ2-3	CASSGSKATQYF	TGTGCCAGCAGCGGTTCTAAGGCTACCCAGTATTTT
many	TRBV4-1	TRBD1	TRBJ2-1	CASSQEGDSIYNEQFF	TGCGCCAGCAGCCAAGAAGGGGACAGCATCTACAATGAGCAGTTCTTC
.	TRBV12-3/TRBV12-4	.	TRBJ1-1	CASNRAYPNTEAFF	TGTGCCAGCAATAGGGCCTATCCGAACACTGAAGCTTTCTTT
.	TRBV6-1	TRBD1	TRBJ1-6	CAIQGGSYNSPLHF	TGTGCCATCCAGGGGGGCTCCTATAATTCACCCCTCCACTTT
.	TRBV12-3/TRBV12-4	.	TRBJ1-1	CASSPTGWTEAFF	TGTGCCAGCAGTCCCACGGGTTGGACTGAAGCTTTCTTT
few	TRBV20-1	.	TRBJ1-6	CSIARAAGSPLHF	TGCAGTATCGCCAGGGCAGCCGGTTCACCCCTCCACTTT
many	TRBV20-1	.	TRBJ1-2	CSARDVGRGRDGYTF	TGCAGTGCTAGAGATGTAGGGAGGGGACGGGATGGCTACACCTTC
.	TRBV14	TRBD1	TRBJ2-7	CASSPPGQGAFHNEQYF	TGTGCCAGCAGCCCGCCGGGACAGGGGGCTTTCCACAATGAGCAGTACTTC
few	TRBV12-3/TRBV12-4	TRBD2	TRBJ2-1	CASISGGASYNEQFF	TGTGCCAGCATTAGCGGGGGGGCCTCGTACAATGAGCAGTTCTTC
.	TRBV20-1	.	TRBJ1-2	CSGGEGVYGYTF	TGCAGTGGGGGGGAGGGCGTATATGGCTACACCTTC
.	TRBV12-3/TRBV12-4	TRBD2	TRBJ2-1	CVSQKSGGHYNEQFF	TGTGTCAGCCAAAAAAGCGGGGGGCACTACAATGAGCAGTTCTTC
.	TRBV7-8	TRBD1	TRBJ2-5	CASSLGLGDRETQYF	TGTGCCAGCAGCTTAGGTCTAGGGGACAGGGAGACCCAGTACTTC
.	TRBV5-1	TRBD1	TRBJ1-2	CASSPQGSDYGYTF	TGCGCCAGCAGCCCACAGGGGAGCGACTATGGCTACACCTTC
.	TRBV20-1	.	TRBJ1-6	CSARKGTNSPLHF	TGCAGTGCTAGAAAGGGAACTAATTCACCCCTCCACTTT
few	TRBV11-2	.	TRBJ2-1	CASSLGGQNEQFF	TGTGCCAGCAGCTTAGGGGGACAAAATGAGCAGTTCTTC
few	TRBV20-1	.	TRBJ2-5	CSAREIKIINEQYF	TGCAGTGCTAGAGAGATCAAAATTATTAATGAGCAGTACTTC
.	TRBV7-2	.	TRBJ2-7	CASSPPAGSYGQYF	TGTGCCAGCAGCCCGCCGGCAGGATCCTACGGGCAGTACTTC
few	TRBV9	.	TRBJ1-1	CASSVEGGLNTEAFF	TGTGCCAGCAGCGTAGAGGGAGGACTGAACACTGAAGCTTTCTTT
.	TRBV6-2/TRBV6-3	TRBD2	TRBJ2-7	CASSLAGGGSYNEQYF	TGTGCCAGCAGCCTAGCGGGGGGGGGTTCCTACAATGAGCAGTACTTC
many	TRBV5-6	.	TRBJ2-7	CASSLSLEQYF	TGTGCCAGCAGCTTAAGCCTCGAGCAGTACTTC
.	TRBV28	TRBD1	TRBJ2-1	CASSPGQSYNEQFF	TGTGCCAGCAGCCCGGGACAGTCCTACAATGAGCAGTTCTTC
few	TRBV7-9	TRBD1	TRBJ2-1	CASSTRDRSNEQFF	TGTGCCAGCAGCACCCGGGACAGAAGCAATGAGCAGTTCTTC
.	TRBV12-3/TRBV12-4	.	TRBJ2-2	CASRETGNLNTGELFF	TGTGCCAGCAGAGAGACAGGAAACCTGAACACCGGGGAGCTGTTTTTT
few	TRBV28	TRBD1	TRBJ1-5	CASSLRDRVRPQHF	TGTGCCAGCAGTTTAAGGGACAGGGTACGGCCCCAGCATTTT
.	TRBV5-5	.	TRBJ2-1	CASSLELRSYNEQFF	TGTGCCAGCAGCTTGGAGCTAAGGTCCTACAATGAGCAGTTCTTC
.	TRBV2	TRBD1	TRBJ2-5	CARGTGRNEQYF	TGCGCCAGAGGGACAGGGCGAAATGAGCAGTACTTC